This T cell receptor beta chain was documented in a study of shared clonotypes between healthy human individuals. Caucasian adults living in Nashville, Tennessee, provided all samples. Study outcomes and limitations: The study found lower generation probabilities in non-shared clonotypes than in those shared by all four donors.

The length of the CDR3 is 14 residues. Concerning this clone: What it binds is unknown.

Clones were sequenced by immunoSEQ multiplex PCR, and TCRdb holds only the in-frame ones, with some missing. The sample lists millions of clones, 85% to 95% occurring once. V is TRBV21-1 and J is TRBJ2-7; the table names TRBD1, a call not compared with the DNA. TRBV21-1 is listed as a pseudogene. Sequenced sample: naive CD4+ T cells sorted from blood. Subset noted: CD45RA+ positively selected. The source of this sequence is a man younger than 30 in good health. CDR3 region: CASQGQVTTYEQYF. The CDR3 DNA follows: TGTGCCAGCCAGGGACAGGTCACAACCTACGAGCAGTACTTC.